This is a list of T cell receptor beta chains from one sample in a study of shared clonotypes between healthy human individuals. The method was immunoSEQ multiplex PCR; TCRdb's version includes in-frame clones alone and lacks a portion of them. This table holds about 2.3 million clones, less than 95% found once. Source material: naive CD4+ T cells from PBMCs. The source of these receptors is a man aged 18 to 30 in good health. Some clones in this sample may be carry-over from other donors' samples. The CDR3 runs from the conserved cysteine through the conserved F or W.

cdr3_length: 14
v_call: TRBV6-6
j_call: TRBJ1-1
cdr3_aa: CASSYSQGSTEAFF

cdr3_length: 12
v_call: TRBV6-5
j_call: TRBJ2-7
cdr3_aa: CASTEGSYEQYF

cdr3_length: 13
v_call: TRBV4-3
j_call: TRBJ2-7
cdr3_aa: CASSRGSSYEQYF

cdr3_length: 18
v_call: TRBV5-1
j_call: TRBJ2-6
cdr3_aa: CASSLVPQGNSGANVLTF

cdr3_length: 15
v_call: TRBV7-9
j_call: TRBJ2-7
cdr3_aa: CASSPRLGHTYEQYF

cdr3_length: 14
v_call: TRBV19
j_call: TRBJ1-2
cdr3_aa: CASSTGGIWYGYTF

cdr3_length: 17
v_call: TRBV28
j_call: TRBJ2-5
cdr3_aa: CASPPRQAGPRARAQYF

cdr3_length: 16
v_call: TRBV9
j_call: TRBJ2-3
cdr3_aa: CASSVGSVGGTDTQYF

cdr3_length: 14
v_call: TRBV2
j_call: TRBJ1-4
cdr3_aa: CASRSTGYNEKLFF

cdr3_length: 15
v_call: TRBV5-1
j_call: TRBJ2-3
cdr3_aa: CASSQGRGSADTQYF

cdr3_length: 15
v_call: TRBV7-3
j_call: TRBJ2-2
cdr3_aa: CASSLTPRNTGELFF

cdr3_length: 13
v_call: TRBV9
j_call: TRBJ2-7
cdr3_aa: CASSVGGAVEQYF

cdr3_length: 13
v_call: TRBV2
j_call: TRBJ1-3
cdr3_aa: CASKGDSGNTIYF

cdr3_length: 12
v_call: TRBV4-1
j_call: TRBJ1-2
cdr3_aa: CASSQGSLSYTF

cdr3_length: 13
v_call: TRBV18
j_call: TRBJ2-7
cdr3_aa: CASSQGASYEQYF

cdr3_length: 15
v_call: TRBV6-5
j_call: TRBJ1-4
cdr3_aa: CASRPRVGPNEKLFF

cdr3_length: 12
v_call: TRBV18
j_call: TRBJ1-5
cdr3_aa: CASSRENQPQHF